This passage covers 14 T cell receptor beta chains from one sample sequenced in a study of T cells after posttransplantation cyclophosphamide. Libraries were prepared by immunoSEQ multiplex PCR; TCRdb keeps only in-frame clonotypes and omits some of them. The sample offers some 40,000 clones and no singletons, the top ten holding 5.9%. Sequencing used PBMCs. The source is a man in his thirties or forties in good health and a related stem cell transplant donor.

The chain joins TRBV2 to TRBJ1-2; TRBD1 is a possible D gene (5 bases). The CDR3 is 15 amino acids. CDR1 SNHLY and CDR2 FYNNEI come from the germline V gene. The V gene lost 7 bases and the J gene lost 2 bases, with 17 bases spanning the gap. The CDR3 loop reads CASTIRLGVNYGYTF. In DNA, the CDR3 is TGTGCCAGCACAATAAGATTAGGGGTAAACTATGGCTACACCTTC.

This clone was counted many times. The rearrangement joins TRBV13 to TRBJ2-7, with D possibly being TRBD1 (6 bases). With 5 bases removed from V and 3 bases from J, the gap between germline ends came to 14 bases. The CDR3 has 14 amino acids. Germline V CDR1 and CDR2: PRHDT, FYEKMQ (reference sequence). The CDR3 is CASSRQVSNYEQYF. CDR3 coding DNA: TGTGCCAGCAGCCGACAGGTTTCAAACTACGAGCAGTACTTC.

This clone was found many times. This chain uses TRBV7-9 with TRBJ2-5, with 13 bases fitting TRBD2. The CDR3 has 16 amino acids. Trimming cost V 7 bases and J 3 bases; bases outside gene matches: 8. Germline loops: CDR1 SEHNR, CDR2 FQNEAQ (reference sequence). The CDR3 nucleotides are TGTGCCAGCACCCAACCGGGACTAGCGGGAAAAGAGACCCAGTACTTC. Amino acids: CASTQPGLAGKETQYF.

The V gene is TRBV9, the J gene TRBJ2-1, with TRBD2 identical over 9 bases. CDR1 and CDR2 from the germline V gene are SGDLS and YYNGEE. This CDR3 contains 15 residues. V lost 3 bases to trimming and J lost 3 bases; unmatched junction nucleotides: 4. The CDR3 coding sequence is TGTGCCAGCAGCGCGAGACTAGCGGACTACAATGAGCAGTTCTTC. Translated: CASSARLADYNEQFF.

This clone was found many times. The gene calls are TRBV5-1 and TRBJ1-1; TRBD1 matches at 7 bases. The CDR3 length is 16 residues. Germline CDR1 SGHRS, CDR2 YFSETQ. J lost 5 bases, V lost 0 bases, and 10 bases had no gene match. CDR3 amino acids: CASSLGFLQGRTEAFF. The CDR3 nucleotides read TGCGCCAGCAGCTTGGGATTCTTACAGGGGCGGACTGAAGCTTTCTTT.

CDR3 sequence: CASSRQGEAQPQHF. For the CDR3, the DNA is TGTGCCAGCAGCCGACAGGGGGAAGCTCAGCCCCAGCATTTT. The J gene is TRBJ1-5, the V gene TRBV7-9, with TRBD1 matching 9 bases. Trimming cost V 5 bases and J 6 bases; bases outside gene matches: 5. The germline CDR1 and CDR2 sequences are SEHNR and FQNEAQ (reference sequence). CDR3 size: 14 residues.

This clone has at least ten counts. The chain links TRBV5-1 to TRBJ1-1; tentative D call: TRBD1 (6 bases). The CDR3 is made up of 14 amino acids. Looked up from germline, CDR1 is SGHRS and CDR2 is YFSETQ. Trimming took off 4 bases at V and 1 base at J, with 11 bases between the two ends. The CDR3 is CASSVLTGNTEAFF. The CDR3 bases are TGCGCCAGCAGCGTACTGACAGGGAACACTGAAGCTTTCTTT.

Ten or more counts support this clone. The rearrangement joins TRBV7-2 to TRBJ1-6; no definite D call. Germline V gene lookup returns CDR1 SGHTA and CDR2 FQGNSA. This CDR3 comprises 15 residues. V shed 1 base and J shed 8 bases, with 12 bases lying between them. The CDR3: CASSLGQDWDSPLHF. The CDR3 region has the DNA TGTGCCAGCAGCTTAGGTCAGGATTGGGATTCACCCCTCCACTTT.

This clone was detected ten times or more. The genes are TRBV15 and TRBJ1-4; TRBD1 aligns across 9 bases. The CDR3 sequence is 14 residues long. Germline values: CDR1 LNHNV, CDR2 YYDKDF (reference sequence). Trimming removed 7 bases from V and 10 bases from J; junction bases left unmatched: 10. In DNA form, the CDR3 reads TGTGCCACCACCCTGGACAGGGGAGAGGGAAAACTGTTTTTT. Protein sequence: CATTLDRGEGKLFF.

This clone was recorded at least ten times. The CDR3 here is CASSLNTIPGELFF. CDR3 in DNA: TGTGCCAGCAGCTTAAATACTATCCCCGGGGAGCTGTTTTTT. The chain carries TRBV7-6 and TRBJ2-2; D gene uncertain. CDR1 is SGHVS and CDR2 is FNYEAQ in the germline V gene. This CDR3 contains 14 residues. Trimming took off 2 bases at V and 6 bases at J, with 10 bases between the two ends.

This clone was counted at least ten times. For the CDR3, the DNA is TGTGCCAGCAGCTTAAGGTCAGGCTTTGGTTCACCCCTCCACTTT. This translates into CASSLRSGFGSPLHF. V usage is TRBV7-3 and J usage is TRBJ1-6; D remains unclear. V was shortened by 1 base and J by 9 bases, with 13 bases between the two germline ends. CDR1 and CDR2 from the germline V gene are SGHTA and FQGTGA. The CDR3 covers 15 residues. Full variable domain (missing parts from reference TRBV7-3 and TRBJ1-6): GAGVSQTPSNKVTEKGKYVELRCDPISGHTALYWYRQSLGQGPEFLIYFQGTGAADDSGLPNDRFFAVRPEGSVSTLKIQRTERGDSAVYLCASSLRSGFGSPLHFGNGTRLTVT.

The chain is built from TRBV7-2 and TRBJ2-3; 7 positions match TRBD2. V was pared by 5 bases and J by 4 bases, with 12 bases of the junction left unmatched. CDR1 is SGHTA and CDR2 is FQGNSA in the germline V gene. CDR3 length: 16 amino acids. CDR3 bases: TGTGCCAGCAGCGGGTGGGCAAGCGGGGTAGCAGATACGCAGTATTTT. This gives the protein CASSGWASGVADTQYF.

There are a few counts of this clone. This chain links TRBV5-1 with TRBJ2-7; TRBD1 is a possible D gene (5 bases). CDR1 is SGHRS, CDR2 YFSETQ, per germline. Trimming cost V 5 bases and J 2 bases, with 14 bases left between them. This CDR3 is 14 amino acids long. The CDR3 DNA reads TGCGCCAGCAGAGGTAGGGGAACCGCCTACGAGCAGTACTTC. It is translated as CASRGRGTAYEQYF.

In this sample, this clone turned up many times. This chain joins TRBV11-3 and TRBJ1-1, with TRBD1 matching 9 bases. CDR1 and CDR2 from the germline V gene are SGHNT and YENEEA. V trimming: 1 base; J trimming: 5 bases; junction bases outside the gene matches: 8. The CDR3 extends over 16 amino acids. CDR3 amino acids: CASSLGSGQGETEAFF. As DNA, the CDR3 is TGTGCCAGCAGCTTAGGGTCGGGACAGGGTGAGACTGAAGCTTTCTTT.